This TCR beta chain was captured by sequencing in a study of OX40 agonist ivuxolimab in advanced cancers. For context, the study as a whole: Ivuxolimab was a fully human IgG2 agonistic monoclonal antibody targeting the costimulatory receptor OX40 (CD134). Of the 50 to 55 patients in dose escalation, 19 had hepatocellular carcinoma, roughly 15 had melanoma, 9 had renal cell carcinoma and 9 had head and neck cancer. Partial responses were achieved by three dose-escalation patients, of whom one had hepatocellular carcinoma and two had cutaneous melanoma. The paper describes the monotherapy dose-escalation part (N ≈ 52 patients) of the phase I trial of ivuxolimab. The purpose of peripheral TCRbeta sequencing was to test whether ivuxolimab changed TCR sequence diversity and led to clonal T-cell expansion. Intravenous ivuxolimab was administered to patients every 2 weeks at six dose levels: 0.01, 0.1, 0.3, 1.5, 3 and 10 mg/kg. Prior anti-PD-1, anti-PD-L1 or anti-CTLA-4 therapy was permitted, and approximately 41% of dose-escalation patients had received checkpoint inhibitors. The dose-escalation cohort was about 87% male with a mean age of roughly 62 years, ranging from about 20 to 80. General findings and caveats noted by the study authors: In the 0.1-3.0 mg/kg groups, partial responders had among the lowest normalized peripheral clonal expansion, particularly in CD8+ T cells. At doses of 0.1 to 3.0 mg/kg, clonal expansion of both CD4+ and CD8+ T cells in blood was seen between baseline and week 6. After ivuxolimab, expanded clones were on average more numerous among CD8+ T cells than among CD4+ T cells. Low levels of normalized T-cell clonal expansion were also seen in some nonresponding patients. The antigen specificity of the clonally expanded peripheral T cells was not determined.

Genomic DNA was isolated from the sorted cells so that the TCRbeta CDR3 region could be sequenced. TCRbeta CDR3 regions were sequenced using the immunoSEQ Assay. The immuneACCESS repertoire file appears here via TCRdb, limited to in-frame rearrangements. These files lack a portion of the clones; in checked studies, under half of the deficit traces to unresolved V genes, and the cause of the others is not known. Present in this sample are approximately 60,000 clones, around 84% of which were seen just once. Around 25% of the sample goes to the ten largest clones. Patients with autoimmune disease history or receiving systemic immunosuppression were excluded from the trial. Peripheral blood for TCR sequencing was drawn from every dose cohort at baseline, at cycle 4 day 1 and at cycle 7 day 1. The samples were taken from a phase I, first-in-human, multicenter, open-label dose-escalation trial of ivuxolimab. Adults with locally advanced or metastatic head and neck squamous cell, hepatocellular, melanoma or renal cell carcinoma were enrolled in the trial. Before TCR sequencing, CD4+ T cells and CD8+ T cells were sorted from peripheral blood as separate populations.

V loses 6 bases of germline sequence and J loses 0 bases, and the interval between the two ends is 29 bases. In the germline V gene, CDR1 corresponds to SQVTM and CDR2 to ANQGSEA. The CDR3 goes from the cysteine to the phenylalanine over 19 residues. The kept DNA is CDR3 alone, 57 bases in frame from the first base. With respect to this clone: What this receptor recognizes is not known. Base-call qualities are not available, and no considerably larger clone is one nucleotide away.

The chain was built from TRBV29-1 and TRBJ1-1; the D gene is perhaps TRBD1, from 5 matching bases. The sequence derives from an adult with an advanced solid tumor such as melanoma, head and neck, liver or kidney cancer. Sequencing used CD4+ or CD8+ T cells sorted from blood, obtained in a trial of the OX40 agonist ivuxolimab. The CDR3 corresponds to CSVPTTLGTQERVNTEAFF. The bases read TGCAGCGTGCCCACCACCCTCGGGACCCAGGAAAGGGTGAACACTGAAGCTTTCTTT.